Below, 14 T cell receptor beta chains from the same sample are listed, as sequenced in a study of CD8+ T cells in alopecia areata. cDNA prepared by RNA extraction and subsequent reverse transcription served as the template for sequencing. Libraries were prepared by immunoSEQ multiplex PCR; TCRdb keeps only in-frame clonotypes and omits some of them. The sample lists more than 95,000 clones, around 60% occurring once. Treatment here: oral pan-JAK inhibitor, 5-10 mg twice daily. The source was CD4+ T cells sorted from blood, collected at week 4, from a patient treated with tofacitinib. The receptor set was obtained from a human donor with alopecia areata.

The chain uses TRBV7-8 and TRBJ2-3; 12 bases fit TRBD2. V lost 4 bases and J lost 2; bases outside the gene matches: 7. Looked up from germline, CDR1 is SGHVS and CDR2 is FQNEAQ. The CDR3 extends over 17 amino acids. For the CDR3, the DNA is TGTGCCAGCAGCTGGCTAGCGGGAGGGTCCCCCACAGATACGCAGTATTTT. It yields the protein CASSWLAGGSPTDTQYF.

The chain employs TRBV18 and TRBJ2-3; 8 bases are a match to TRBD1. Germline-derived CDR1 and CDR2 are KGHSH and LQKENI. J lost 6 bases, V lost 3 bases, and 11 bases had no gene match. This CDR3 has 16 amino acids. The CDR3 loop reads CASSPLQGQVADTQYF. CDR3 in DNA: TGTGCCAGCTCACCCTTACAGGGACAGGTTGCTGATACGCAGTATTTT.

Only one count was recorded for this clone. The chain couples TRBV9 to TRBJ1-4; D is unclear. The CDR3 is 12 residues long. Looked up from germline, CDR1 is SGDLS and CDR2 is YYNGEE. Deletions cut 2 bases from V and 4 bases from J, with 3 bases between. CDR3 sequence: CASSVSNEKLFF. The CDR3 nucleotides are TGTGCCAGCAGCGTGAGTAATGAAAAACTGTTTTTT.

CDR3: CASSKTSGVRETQYF. The CDR3 DNA is TGTGCCAGCAGCAAGACTAGCGGCGTGAGAGAGACCCAGTACTTC. The chain couples TRBV7-3 to TRBJ2-5; 9 bases fit TRBD2. The CDR3 runs to 15 residues. Trimming removed 5 bases from V and 4 bases from J; junction bases left unmatched: 8. CDR1 and CDR2 from the germline V gene are SGHTA and FQGTGA.

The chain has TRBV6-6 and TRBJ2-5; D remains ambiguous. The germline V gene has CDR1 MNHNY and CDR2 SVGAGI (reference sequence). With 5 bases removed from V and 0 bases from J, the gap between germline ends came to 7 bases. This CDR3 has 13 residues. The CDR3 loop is CASSRAYQETQYF. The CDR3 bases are TGTGCCAGCAGTCGAGCGTACCAAGAGACCCAGTACTTC.

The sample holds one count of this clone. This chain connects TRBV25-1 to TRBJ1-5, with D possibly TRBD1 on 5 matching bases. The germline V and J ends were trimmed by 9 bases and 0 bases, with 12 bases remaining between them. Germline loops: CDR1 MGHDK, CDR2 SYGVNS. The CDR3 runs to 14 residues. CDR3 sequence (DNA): TGTGCCAGAGAAACAGGCTCTAGCAATCAGCCCCAGCATTTT. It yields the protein CARETGSSNQPQHF.

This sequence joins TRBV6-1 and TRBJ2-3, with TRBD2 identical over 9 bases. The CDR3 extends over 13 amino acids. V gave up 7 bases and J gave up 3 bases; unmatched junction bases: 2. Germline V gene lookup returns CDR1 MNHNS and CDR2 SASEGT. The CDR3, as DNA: TGTGCCAGCACGCTAGCGGGGACAGATACGCAGTATTTT. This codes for CASTLAGTDTQYF.

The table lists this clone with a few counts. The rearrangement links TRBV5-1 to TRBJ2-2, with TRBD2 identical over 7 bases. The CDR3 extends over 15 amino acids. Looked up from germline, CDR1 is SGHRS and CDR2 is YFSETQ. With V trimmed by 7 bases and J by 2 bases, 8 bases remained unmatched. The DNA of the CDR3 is TGCGCCAGCGCGGGGCTAGCGGCTAACACCGGGGAGCTGTTTTTT. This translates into CASAGLAANTGELFF.

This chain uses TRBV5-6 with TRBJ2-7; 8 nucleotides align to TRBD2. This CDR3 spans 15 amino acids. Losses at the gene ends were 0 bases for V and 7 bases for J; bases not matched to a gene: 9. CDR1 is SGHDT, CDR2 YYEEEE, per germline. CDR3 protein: CASSLVGERGQEQYF. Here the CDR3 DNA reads TGTGCCAGCAGCTTGGTCGGAGAGCGGGGGCAAGAGCAGTACTTC.

Written as DNA, the CDR3 is TGTGCCAGCAGCCAAGGACATACACTCTCCTACGAGCAGTACTTC. Translation: CASSQGHTLSYEQYF. This sequence joins TRBV2 and TRBJ2-7; tentatively, D is TRBD1 (5 bases). CDR3 length equals 15 residues. Between the trimmed V and J ends, which lost 6 bases and 0 bases, there was a span of 15 bases. Germline V lookup: CDR1 SNHLY, CDR2 FYNNEI.

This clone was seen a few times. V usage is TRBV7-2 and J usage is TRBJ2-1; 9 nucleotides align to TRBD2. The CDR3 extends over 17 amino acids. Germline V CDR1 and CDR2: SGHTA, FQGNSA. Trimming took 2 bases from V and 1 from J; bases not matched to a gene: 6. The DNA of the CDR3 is TGTGCCAGCAGCTTATATTTAGCGGGAGATTCCTACAATGAGCAGTTCTTC. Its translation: CASSLYLAGDSYNEQFF.

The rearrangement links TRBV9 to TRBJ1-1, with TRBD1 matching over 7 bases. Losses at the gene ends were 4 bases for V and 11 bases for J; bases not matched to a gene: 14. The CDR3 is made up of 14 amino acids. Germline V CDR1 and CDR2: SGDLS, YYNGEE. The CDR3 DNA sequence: TGTGCCAGCAGCAAGGGACAGCTCCCGCTGGAGGCTTTCTTT. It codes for CASSKGQLPLEAFF.

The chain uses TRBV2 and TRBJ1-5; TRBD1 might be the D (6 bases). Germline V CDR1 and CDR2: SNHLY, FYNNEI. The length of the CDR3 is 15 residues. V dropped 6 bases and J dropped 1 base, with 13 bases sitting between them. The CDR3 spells CASRGAGVSNQPQHF. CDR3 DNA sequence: TGTGCCAGCAGGGGCGCAGGGGTGAGCAATCAGCCCCAGCATTTT. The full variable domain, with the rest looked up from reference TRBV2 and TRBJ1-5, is EPEVTQTPSHQVTQMGQEVILRCVPISNHLYFYWYRQILGQKVEFLVSFYNNEISEKSEIFDDQFSVERPDGSNFTLKIRSTKLEDSAMYFCASRGAGVSNQPQHFGDGTRLSIL.

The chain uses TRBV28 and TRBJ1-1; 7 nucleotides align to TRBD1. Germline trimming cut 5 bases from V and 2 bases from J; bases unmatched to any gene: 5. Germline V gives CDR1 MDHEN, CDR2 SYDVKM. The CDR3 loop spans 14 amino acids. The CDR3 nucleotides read TGTGCCAGCAGTCCGGGACAGACAAACACTGAAGCTTTCTTT. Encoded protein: CASSPGQTNTEAFF.